The 30 T cell receptor beta chains listed next were all sequenced from one sample in a study of T cell changes during pregnancy in multiple sclerosis. Method: immunoSEQ multiplex PCR; TCRdb's copy keeps in-frame clones and lacks some. The sample holds 95,000 to 100,000 clones, around 92% seen once. This material consisted of peripheral blood, taken in the second trimester of pregnancy. Receptor source: a female donor with multiple sclerosis, enrolled in a pregnancy study.

The rearrangement joins TRBV28 to TRBJ2-5; 7 positions agree with TRBD1. Germline-derived CDR1 and CDR2 are MDHEN and SYDVKM. The CDR3 sequence is 13 residues long. V was clipped by 8 bases and J by 4 bases; unmatched bases: 7. The DNA for the CDR3 is TGTGCCAGCCAGACAGGGTCAATAGAGACCCAGTACTTC. Its translation: CASQTGSIETQYF. The variable domain in full, completed from reference TRBV28 and TRBJ2-5, reads DVKVTQSSRYLVKRTGEKVFLECVQDMDHENMFWYRQDPGLGLRLIYFSYDVKMKEKGDIPEGYSVSREKKERFSLILESASTNQTSMYLCASQTGSIETQYFGPGTRLLVL.

This clone was detected a few times. This chain uses TRBV11-2 with TRBJ1-4; tentative D call: TRBD1 (6 bases). Germline V gene data show CDR1 as SGHAT and CDR2 as FQNNGV. The CDR3 extends over 15 amino acids. With 5 bases removed from V and 8 bases from J, the gap between germline ends came to 18 bases. CDR3 amino acids: CASSNDGGAGEKLFF. The CDR3 region has the DNA TGTGCCAGCAGCAACGACGGGGGGGCAGGGGAAAAACTGTTTTTT.

The chain employs TRBV20-1 and TRBJ2-3; D gene unclear. This CDR3 is 11 amino acids long. V was trimmed by 7 bases and J by 5 bases, leaving 10 bases between them. The germline CDR1 and CDR2 sequences are DFQATT and SNEGSKA (reference sequence). DNA of the CDR3: TGCAGTGTAAAACAGATAGATACGCAGTATTTT. It is translated as CSVKQIDTQYF.

The chain employs TRBV6-1 and TRBJ2-7, with D possibly being TRBD1 (6 bases). The germline V gene has CDR1 MNHNS and CDR2 SASEGT. The CDR3 extends over 15 amino acids. The V end was cut by 1 base, the J end by 1 base, with 11 bases between. The CDR3 reads CASSEGHRVSYEQYF. CDR3 bases: TGTGCCAGCAGTGAAGGCCACAGGGTGTCCTACGAGCAGTACTTC.

This rearrangement joins TRBV19 to TRBJ2-6, with D maybe TRBD1 (6 bases). CDR1 and CDR2 from the germline V gene are LNHDA and SQIVND (reference sequence). The CDR3 extends over 14 amino acids. The ends were cut back, 6 bases at V and 0 bases at J, with 6 bases in the middle. The CDR3 DNA reads as TGTGCCAGTAGACAGGGCTCTGGGGCCAACGTCCTGACTTTC. This translates into CASRQGSGANVLTF. The full variable domain, completed using reference TRBV19 and TRBJ2-6, is DGGITQSPKYLFRKEGQNVTLSCEQNLNHDAMYWYRQDPGQGLRLIYYSQIVNDFQKGDIAEGYSVSREKKESFPLTVTSAQKNPTAFYLCASRQGSGANVLTFGAGSRLTVL.

The rearrangement links TRBV27 to TRBJ2-7; TRBD2 matches 12 bases. Germline V CDR1 and CDR2: MNHEY, SMNVEV (reference sequence). This CDR3 contains 15 residues. Germline trimming cut 7 bases from V and 0 bases from J; bases unmatched to any gene: 4. The CDR3 region is CASKPGLAGSYEQYF. The CDR3, as DNA: TGTGCCAGCAAACCGGGACTAGCGGGCTCCTACGAGCAGTACTTC.

The chain carries TRBV2 and TRBJ1-1; D uncertain. The CDR3 loop spans 12 amino acids. V dropped 6 bases and J dropped 5 bases, with 10 bases sitting between them. The germline V gene has CDR1 SNHLY and CDR2 FYNNEI. The CDR3, as DNA: TGTGCCAGCAGCGAGGGCGGTACTGAAGCTTTCTTT. Residues: CASSEGGTEAFF.

The chain is built from TRBV5-1 and TRBJ2-7; 12 bases align to TRBD1. This CDR3 spans 15 amino acids. Germline V CDR1 and CDR2: SGHRS, YFSETQ. The V and J ends lost 2 bases and 6 bases, in that order; junction bases with no gene match: 6. DNA for the CDR3: TGCGCCAGCAGCTTTGGGGGACAGGGGGCGGGCGAGCAGTACTTC. This encodes CASSFGGQGAGEQYF.

The chain uses TRBV10-3 and TRBJ2-1; TRBD1 matches 9 bases. The CDR3 loop spans 15 amino acids. Germline V CDR1 and CDR2: ENHRY, SYGVKD. Trimming took 2 bases from V and 3 from J; bases not matched to a gene: 2. CDR3 nucleotides: TGTGCCATCAGTGAGGACAGGGGGATCTACAATGAGCAGTTCTTC. Its translation: CAISEDRGIYNEQFF.

The CDR3 spells CASSLGALTGELFF. The CDR3 DNA is TGTGCCAGCAGCTTAGGGGCTCTCACCGGGGAGCTGTTTTTT. The rearrangement links TRBV7-6 to TRBJ2-2, with no clear D. Trimming shortened V by 1 base and J by 4 bases, and 7 bases separated the two germline ends. The CDR3 covers 14 residues. CDR1 SGHVS and CDR2 FNYEAQ come from the germline V gene. The full variable domain, completed using reference TRBV7-6 and TRBJ2-2, is GAGVSQSPRYKVTKRGQDVALRCDPISGHVSLYWYRQALGQGPEFLTYFNYEAQQDKSGLPNDRFSAERPEGSISTLTIQRTEQRDSAMYRCASSLGALTGELFFGEGSRLTVL.

This clone has more than one count but fewer than ten. The chain has TRBV19 and TRBJ2-1; D possibly corresponds to TRBD2 (6 bases). Germline CDR1 LNHDA, CDR2 SQIVND (reference sequence). This CDR3 spans 13 amino acids. V dropped 8 bases and J dropped 7 bases, with 15 bases sitting between them. DNA of the CDR3: TGTGCCAGTGGCGGGCTAGCGCGGAATGAGCAGTTCTTC. It yields the protein CASGGLARNEQFF.

This sequence joins TRBV4-3 and TRBJ1-2; D call uncertain. The V gene's germline CDR1 is LGHNA and CDR2 YSLEER. Trimming took off 0 bases at V and 5 bases at J, with 10 bases between the two ends. The CDR3 is 14 residues long. CDR3 DNA: TGCGCCAGCAGCCAAGATCACGGGGTTTATGGCTACACCTTC. This translates into CASSQDHGVYGYTF.

In this sample, this clone turned up once. The V call is TRBV15, the J call TRBJ1-5; D call uncertain. V lost 0 bases, J lost 13 bases, and 13 bases lay in between. CDR1 is LNHNV and CDR2 is YYDKDF in the germline V gene (reference sequence). CDR3 length: 13 residues. CDR3 loop: CATSRDRMTIQHF. The CDR3, as DNA: TGTGCCACCAGCAGAGACAGGATGACAATTCAGCATTTT.

The CDR3: CASSLGAGDSYEQYF. As DNA, the CDR3 is TGTGCCAGCAGCTTAGGGGCAGGGGACTCCTACGAGCAGTACTTC. This chain joins TRBV11-2 and TRBJ2-7, with D maybe TRBD1 (6 bases). Germline-derived CDR1 and CDR2 are SGHAT and FQNNGV. The CDR3 loop spans 15 amino acids. Trimming shortened V by 1 base and J by 0 bases, and 10 bases separated the two germline ends.

The chain combines TRBV7-9 with TRBJ2-2, with 7 bases that match TRBD2. The junction had 20 bases not matched to a gene; V was cut back by 5 bases and J by 8 bases. The germline CDR1 and CDR2 sequences are SEHNR and FQNEAQ (reference sequence). The CDR3 is 18 amino acids. This CDR3 is CASSRLTTPGGKGGELFF. For the CDR3, the DNA is TGTGCCAGCAGCCGACTGACCACGCCGGGGGGTAAAGGGGGGGAGCTGTTTTTT.

The chain is built from TRBV5-1 and TRBJ1-1; possible D gene TRBD1, 6 bases. CDR3 length: 16 amino acids. CDR1 and CDR2 (germline): SGHRS, YFSETQ. Trimming shortened V by 0 bases and J by 0 bases, and 12 bases separated the two germline ends. CDR3 in amino acids: CASSLEGVVVNTEAFF. The CDR3, as DNA: TGCGCCAGCAGCTTGGAGGGGGTGGTCGTGAACACTGAAGCTTTCTTT.

The CDR3 loop is CASSLGAGGANEKLFF. CDR3 in DNA: TGCGCCAGCAGCTTGGGGGCAGGGGGCGCGAATGAAAAACTGTTTTTT. This chain connects TRBV5-1 to TRBJ1-4; TRBD1 matches 8 bases. The ends lost 0 bases at V and 5 bases at J; junction bases unmatched: 6. Per the germline V gene, CDR1 is SGHRS and CDR2 is YFSETQ. The CDR3 covers 16 residues.

This clone appeared a few times. The chain employs TRBV9 and TRBJ1-1, with 11 bases identical to TRBD1. The V and J ends lost 2 bases and 1 base, in that order; junction bases with no gene match: 4. Per the germline V gene, CDR1 is SGDLS and CDR2 is YYNGEE. The CDR3 has 16 amino acids. The CDR3 loop is CASSVGTGGKNTEAFF. CDR3 DNA: TGTGCCAGCAGCGTGGGGACAGGGGGGAAGAACACTGAAGCTTTCTTT.

The chain uses TRBV11-3 and TRBJ1-2; TRBD1 is a possible D gene (5 bases). CDR1 is SGHNT, CDR2 YENEEA, per germline. The CDR3 has 15 amino acids. V was clipped by 5 bases and J by 5 bases, with 18 bases between them. CDR3 in amino acids: CASSPNGQTTYGYTF. CDR3 coding DNA: TGTGCCAGCAGCCCGAACGGACAAACCACATATGGCTACACCTTC.

CDR3 DNA: TGTGCCAGTACTACTAGCGGCTACTACGAGCAGTACTTC. It encodes CASTTSGYYEQYF. The V and J genes are TRBV6-1 and TRBJ2-7; 8 bases are shared with TRBD2. This CDR3 has 13 residues. Trimming took 9 bases from V and 3 from J; bases not matched to a gene: 7. Germline V lookup: CDR1 MNHNS, CDR2 SASEGT.

In its sample, this clone was seen once. The chain employs TRBV28 and TRBJ2-7, with no clear D. With 7 bases removed from V and 4 bases from J, the gap between germline ends came to 8 bases. The CDR3 runs to 11 residues. Germline V gives CDR1 MDHEN, CDR2 SYDVKM. This chain's CDR3 is CASTDRYEQYF. CDR3 DNA: TGTGCCAGCACCGATAGATACGAGCAGTACTTC.

V gene TRBV7-8 combines with J gene TRBJ2-1; 14 positions agree with TRBD2. Unmatched junction bases numbered 8, after V lost 5 bases and J lost 8 bases. Germline V CDR1 and CDR2: SGHVS, FQNEAQ. This CDR3 contains 16 residues. CDR3 DNA sequence: TGTGCCAGCAGCCCCAAGGGACTAGCGGGAGTCGATGAGCAGTTCTTC. Its translation is CASSPKGLAGVDEQFF.

The V gene is TRBV19, the J gene TRBJ2-2, with 11 bases fitting TRBD2. The CDR3 length is 15 residues. Germline values: CDR1 LNHDA, CDR2 SQIVND (reference sequence). Trimming removed 6 bases from V and 5 bases from J; junction bases left unmatched: 5. CDR3 loop: CASSSASGRTGELFF. The CDR3 DNA is TGTGCCAGTAGCTCAGCTAGCGGGAGGACCGGGGAGCTGTTTTTT.

The chain combines TRBV6-5 with TRBJ2-5; 9 nucleotides match TRBD1. The V gene end was trimmed by 7 bases and the J gene end by 9 bases; junction bases not matched to a gene: 15. Germline loops: CDR1 MNHEY, CDR2 SVGAGI. CDR3 size: 15 residues. The CDR3 sequence: CASTAGQGLLMAQYF. Here the CDR3 DNA reads TGTGCCAGCACCGCGGGACAGGGCCTGCTTATGGCCCAGTACTTC.

Concerning this clone itself: One end of the junction does not line up with germline, which may come from a read error. The chain employs TRBV7-7 and TRBJ2-5; the match to TRBD2 covers 12 bases. CDR1 SSHAT and CDR2 FNYEAQ come from the germline V gene (reference sequence). This CDR3 has 14 amino acids. This CDR3 is CASSSGLAGETQYF. For the CDR3, the DNA is TGTGCTAGCAGCTCGGGACTAGCGGGAGAGACCCAGTACTTC.

The chain employs TRBV28 and TRBJ2-3; 12 bases are a match to TRBD2. Germline loops: CDR1 MDHEN, CDR2 SYDVKM. The CDR3 is made up of 16 amino acids. V was clipped by 4 bases and J by 0 bases; unmatched bases: 2. The DNA of the CDR3 is TGTGCCAGCAGTTCCGGGACTAGCGGGAGCACAGATACGCAGTATTTT. It is translated as CASSSGTSGSTDTQYF.

The chain has TRBV9 and TRBJ1-2; TRBD1 matches 8 bases. The CDR3 consists of 16 residues. Trimming at V came to 0 bases and at J to 6 bases, leaving 10 bases not matched to a gene. Per germline, CDR1 SGDLS and CDR2 YYNGEE. The CDR3 bases are TGTGCCAGCAGCGTAGAGGGTCACTTGGGACAGGATGGCTACACCTTC. It yields the protein CASSVEGHLGQDGYTF.

Turning to this clone: This sample also contains other DNA sequences that code for the same CDR3. The chain joins TRBV28 to TRBJ1-1; D gene uncertain. The CDR3 totals 12 residues. Trimming shortened V by 2 bases and J by 4 bases, and 5 bases separated the two germline ends. Germline V gene data show CDR1 as MDHEN and CDR2 as SYDVKM. The CDR3 DNA reads TGTGCCAGCAGTTTACCAGGCACTGAAGCTTTCTTT. It encodes CASSLPGTEAFF.

The table lists this clone with a count of one. The V call is TRBV28, the J call TRBJ2-7, with D tentatively TRBD2 (6 bases). Germline CDR1 is MDHEN and CDR2 is SYDVKM. The CDR3 consists of 15 residues. V was shortened by 6 bases and J by 2 bases, with 17 bases between the two germline ends. In nucleotides, the CDR3 is TGTGCCAGCAGCGTCCCGGCGGGACCCACCTACGAGCAGTACTTC. Its translation is CASSVPAGPTYEQYF.

The chain recombines TRBV9 with TRBJ2-3; 11 bases agree with TRBD2. This CDR3 spans 18 amino acids. After removal of 0 bases from V and 4 bases from J, the junction contained 10 bases not matched to a gene. Germline CDR1 reads SGDLS; CDR2 reads YYNGEE. The CDR3 bases are TGTGCCAGCAGCGTAGTAGCGGGAGGGCCGTTTGATCCAGATACGCAGTATTTT. Its translation: CASSVVAGGPFDPDTQYF.